A single sample is the source of the 17 T cell receptor beta chains below, sequenced in a study of pediatric ulcerative colitis. Libraries were prepared by immunoSEQ multiplex PCR; TCRdb keeps only in-frame clonotypes and omits some of them. Found here are fewer than 30,000 clones, about 67% of them singletons; the top ten hold 7.5% to 9%. Rectal tissue came from one to two pinch biopsies taken at colonoscopy. The specimen sequenced was gut tissue. Source of these receptors: a boy between 5 and 17 years old with severe ulcerative colitis.

The chain recombines TRBV27 with TRBJ2-7; the D gene is possibly TRBD2 (6 bases). This CDR3 contains 17 residues. From germline, CDR1 is MNHEY and CDR2 SMNVEV (reference sequence). Between the trimmed V and J ends, which lost 2 bases and 6 bases, there was a span of 23 bases. CDR3 nucleotides: TGTGCCAGCAGTTTACTCCCCCCCGGGAGAGGGACTTCCGAGCAGTACTTC. Protein: CASSLLPPGRGTSEQYF.

J is TRBJ2-3 and V is TRBV5-1; maybe TRBD1 (5 bases). The V end was cut by 0 bases, the J end by 6 bases, with 11 bases between. Germline V gives CDR1 SGHRS, CDR2 YFSETQ. This CDR3 has 14 residues. This CDR3 is CASSLGDSFDTQYF. For the CDR3, the DNA is TGCGCCAGCAGCTTGGGCGACAGTTTCGATACGCAGTATTTT.

The V call is TRBV7-2, the J call TRBJ2-1, with D unclear. Per germline, CDR1 SGHTA and CDR2 FQGNSA. The CDR3 runs to 14 residues. V was cut by 0 bases and J by 3 bases, with 6 bases left in between. CDR3: CASSLAVNYNEQFF. The CDR3 DNA reads as TGTGCCAGCAGCTTAGCTGTGAACTACAATGAGCAGTTCTTC.

The rearrangement uses TRBV28 and TRBJ2-3, with D perhaps matching TRBD1 or TRBD2 (5 bases each). Germline assignment: CDR1 MDHEN and CDR2 SYDVKM. This CDR3 is built from 20 residues. V lost 4 bases and J lost 6, with 32 bases in between. CDR3 sequence (DNA): TGTGCCAGCAGTTCCGTTGGGGGATCTGGTCTAGCCCTACCCCCCGATACGCAGTATTTT. This encodes CASSSVGGSGLALPPDTQYF.

The chain uses TRBV2 and TRBJ1-1; a possible D gene is TRBD1 (5 bases). The CDR3 consists of 14 residues. The ends were cut back, 6 bases at V and 4 bases at J, with 15 bases in the middle. Germline V gene data show CDR1 as SNHLY and CDR2 as FYNNEI. This CDR3 reads CASRHTTQGTEAFF. The CDR3 coding sequence is TGTGCCAGCAGACACACAACGCAGGGCACTGAAGCTTTCTTT. Supplemented by reference TRBV2 and TRBJ1-1, the full variable domain reads EPEVTQTPSHQVTQMGQEVILRCVPISNHLYFYWYRQILGQKVEFLVSFYNNEISEKSEIFDDQFSVERPDGSNFTLKIRSTKLEDSAMYFCASRHTTQGTEAFFGQGTRLTVV.

The chain uses TRBV30 and TRBJ2-1; D unclear. The CDR3 length is 13 residues. V was clipped by 3 bases and J by 0 bases, with 6 bases between them. The germline CDR1 and CDR2 sequences are GTSNPN and SVGIG (reference sequence). The CDR3 DNA is TGTGCCTGGAGCGCTAGCTCCTACAATGAGCAGTTCTTC. It is translated as CAWSASSYNEQFF. Variable domain in full (rest from reference TRBV30 and TRBJ2-1): SQTIHQWPATLVQPVGSPLSLECTVEGTSNPNLYWYRQAAGRGLQLLFYSVGIGQISSEVPQNLSASRPQDRQFILSSKKLLLSDSGFYLCAWSASSYNEQFFGPGTRLTVL.

The CDR3 protein is CASSGVGTQYF. The CDR3 DNA is TGTGCCAGCAGTGGGGTGGGTACGCAGTATTTT. The chain is built from TRBV11-2 and TRBJ2-3; D unclear. CDR3 length: 11 amino acids. Germline values: CDR1 SGHAT, CDR2 FQNNGV. Deletions cut 6 bases from V and 8 bases from J, with 9 bases between.

The chain employs TRBV5-6 and TRBJ2-5; tentatively, D is TRBD2 (7 bases). The DNA end is more similar to TRBJ2-7, so the J call may be wrong. The CDR3 has 13 residues. Germline CDR1 reads SGHDT; CDR2 reads YYEEEE. This CDR3 reads CASSPRGANEQYF. In DNA form, the CDR3 reads TGTGCCAGCAGCCCCCGGGGGGCAAACGAGCAGTACTTC.

The CDR3 region is CASSLWAGTAYGYTF. In nucleotides, the CDR3 is TGTGCCAGCAGCTTGTGGGCCGGGACAGCTTACGGCTACACCTTC. The V and J genes are TRBV5-4 and TRBJ1-2; 7 bases line up with TRBD1. Trimming removed 1 base from V and 8 bases from J; junction bases left unmatched: 11. The CDR3 is made up of 15 amino acids. The germline V gene encodes CDR1 SGHNT and CDR2 YYREEE (reference sequence). Full variable domain (rest looked up from reference TRBV5-4 and TRBJ1-2): ETGVTQSPTHLIKTRGQQVTLRCSSQSGHNTVSWYQQALGQGPQFIFQYYREEENGRGNFPPRFSGLQFPNYSSELNVNALELDDSALYLCASSLWAGTAYGYTFGSGTRLTVV.

A few counts support this clone. The chain couples TRBV20-1 to TRBJ1-1; D is unresolved. Trimming removed 2 bases from V and 1 base from J, with 2 bases in between. The CDR3 length is 11 residues. Germline-derived CDR1 and CDR2 are DFQATT and SNEGSKA (reference sequence). CDR3 region: CSARQNTEAFF. The CDR3 nucleotides read TGCAGTGCTAGACAGAACACTGAAGCTTTCTTT.

The V and J genes are TRBV29-1 and TRBJ2-3, with D perhaps matching TRBD1 (6 bases). Trimming removed 4 bases from V and 2 bases from J, with 16 bases in between. CDR1 and CDR2 from the germline V gene are SQVTM and ANQGSEA. The CDR3 is made up of 15 amino acids. The CDR3 nucleotides read TGCAGCGTTGCAGGGGCGTTTGACGACACAGATACGCAGTATTTT. It codes for CSVAGAFDDTDTQYF.

The chain is built from TRBV10-2 and TRBJ2-7; TRBD2 agrees at 13 bases. The V gene end was trimmed by 2 bases and the J gene end by 2 bases; junction bases not matched to a gene: 0. Germline lookup yields CDR1 WSHSY and CDR2 SAAADI. The CDR3 is 15 amino acids. The CDR3 region is CASSETSGRAYEQYF. DNA for the CDR3: TGCGCCAGCAGTGAGACTAGCGGGAGGGCCTACGAGCAGTACTTC.

The rearrangement joins TRBV7-3 to TRBJ1-1; D might be TRBD1 (5 bases). The V end lost 5 bases, the J end lost 1 base, and 11 bases lay between the germline ends. CDR3 length equals 14 residues. The V gene's germline CDR1 is SGHTA and CDR2 FQGTGA. CDR3 loop: CASSQGGQNTEAFF. The CDR3 nucleotides are TGTGCCAGCAGCCAGGGCGGACAGAACACTGAAGCTTTCTTT.

The chain links TRBV6-1 to TRBJ1-4, with a possible D match to TRBD1 (5 bases). This CDR3 has 15 residues. Germline V gene data show CDR1 as MNHNS and CDR2 as SASEGT. V shed 6 bases and J shed 3 bases, with 14 bases lying between them. CDR3 nucleotides: TGTGCCAGCAGACCCTCGGGACCAGCTAATGAAAAACTGTTTTTT. Residues: CASRPSGPANEKLFF.

The chain links TRBV10-2 to TRBJ1-2, with D possibly TRBD1 on 6 matching bases. The V gene lost 0 bases and the J gene lost 4 bases, with 12 bases spanning the gap. There are 15 residues in the CDR3. Looked up from germline, CDR1 is WSHSY and CDR2 is SAAADI. CDR3 nucleotide sequence: TGCGCCAGCAGTGAGTCGAGGGACACTTTCTATGGCTACACCTTC. Amino acids: CASSESRDTFYGYTF.

This clone has just a few counts. The V call is TRBV6-1, the J call TRBJ1-3; D is uncertain. The CDR3 spans 14 residues. Trimming pared 2 bases from V and 8 bases from J, leaving 13 bases between. CDR1 and CDR2 from the germline V gene are MNHNS and SASEGT. The CDR3 DNA is TGTGCCAGCAGTGAACCGACAAGGTGGTACACCATATATTTT. Translating it yields CASSEPTRWYTIYF.

The chain carries TRBV7-2 and TRBJ2-7; 7 nucleotides line up with TRBD2. The CDR3 is 14 amino acids. Germline assignment: CDR1 SGHTA and CDR2 FQGNSA. The V gene end was trimmed by 2 bases and the J gene end by 3 bases; junction bases not matched to a gene: 4. This chain's CDR3 is CASSLSSGIYEQYF. The CDR3 DNA follows: TGTGCCAGCAGCTTATCTAGCGGAATCTACGAGCAGTACTTC.